Following are 11 T cell receptor beta chains from one sample sequenced in a study of cytomegalovirus exposure and HLA in healthy donors. PCR employed 60 Vbeta and 13 Jbeta primers. Only in-frame clones appear in the TCRdb table, and some are missing; sequencing was by immunoSEQ multiplex PCR. Of tens of thousands of clones listed, roughly 80% were seen once; the top ten hold about 20%. Material: PBMCs. The receptors stem from a woman aged 25 to 39 in good health and CMV-seropositive.

This chain links TRBV5-1 with TRBJ1-3, with 9 bases fitting TRBD1. Germline assignment: CDR1 SGHRS and CDR2 YFSETQ. J lost 0 bases, V lost 0 bases, and 7 bases had no gene match. CDR3 length equals 18 residues. The CDR3 bases are TGCGCCAGCAGCTTGGGTGGTACGGGACAGGGCTCTGGAAACACCATATATTTT. Translation: CASSLGGTGQGSGNTIYF. The full variable domain, in which reference TRBV5-1 and TRBJ1-3 provide the parts outside the CDR3, is KAGVTQTPRYLIKTRGQQVTLSCSPISGHRSVSWYQQTPGQGLQFLFEYFSETQRNKGNFPGRFSGRQFSNSRSEMNVSTLELGDSALYLCASSLGGTGQGSGNTIYFGEGSWLTVV.

This clone was counted between two and nine times. The chain joins TRBV19 to TRBJ2-1; D is uncertain. The CDR3 is 13 amino acids. With 3 bases removed from V and 6 bases from J, the gap between germline ends came to 9 bases. Germline CDR1 LNHDA, CDR2 SQIVND (reference sequence). The CDR3 region is CASSIGTPNEQFF. The CDR3 nucleotides are TGTGCCAGTAGTATCGGTACCCCCAATGAGCAGTTCTTC.

The CDR3 bases are TGTGCCAGTAGTCTTCAGGGGGGAGGCTACACCTTC. Translated: CASSLQGGGYTF. This chain connects TRBV19 to TRBJ1-2; 7 bases match TRBD1. This CDR3 is built from 12 residues. CDR1 is LNHDA and CDR2 is SQIVND in the germline V gene (reference sequence). Trimming at V came to 5 bases and at J to 8 bases, leaving 5 bases not matched to a gene.

The chain combines TRBV6-1 with TRBJ2-1; 9 nucleotides agree with TRBD2. Germline CDR1 and CDR2: MNHNS and SASEGT. The CDR3 consists of 17 residues. The J segment lost 1 base and the V segment lost 3 bases, leaving 7 bases of the junction unmatched. The CDR3 nucleotides are TGTGCCAGCAGTGACAGAGCGGGAGGCCCTTCCTACAATGAGCAGTTCTTC. It codes for CASSDRAGGPSYNEQFF.

The chain employs TRBV29-1 and TRBJ2-5; D is perhaps TRBD2 (6 bases). Germline lookup yields CDR1 SQVTM and CDR2 ANQGSEA. The CDR3 runs to 16 residues. The V gene lost 7 bases and the J gene lost 7 bases, with 28 bases spanning the gap. The CDR3, as DNA: TGCAGCGCCCGAAGACGGCAGGGACTGAGCTTTGGGACCCAGTACTTC. It translates to CSARRRQGLSFGTQYF.

The chain joins TRBV6-1 to TRBJ1-1; maybe TRBD1 (5 bases). The CDR3 length is 12 residues. Per the germline V gene, CDR1 is MNHNS and CDR2 is SASEGT. Trimming cost V 2 bases and J 4 bases, with 5 bases left between them. This chain's CDR3 is CASSETGTEAFF. The CDR3 bases are TGTGCCAGCAGTGAAACAGGCACTGAAGCTTTCTTT.

The chain couples TRBV6-5 to TRBJ1-2; D unresolved. This CDR3 is 12 amino acids long. Germline V gene lookup returns CDR1 MNHEY and CDR2 SVGAGI. Trimming shortened V by 7 bases and J by 5 bases, and 11 bases separated the two germline ends. CDR3 protein: CASKATGYGYTF. The CDR3 DNA sequence: TGTGCCAGCAAGGCTACGGGATATGGCTACACCTTC.

V and J are TRBV9 and TRBJ2-4, with 8 nucleotides matching TRBD1. The ends lost 0 bases at V and 0 bases at J; junction bases unmatched: 11. The CDR3 consists of 19 residues. Per the germline V gene, CDR1 is SGDLS and CDR2 is YYNGEE. This CDR3 is CASSVAGTGSDIAKNIQYF. The CDR3 coding sequence is TGTGCCAGCAGCGTAGCCGGGACAGGCAGTGATATAGCCAAAAACATTCAGTACTTC.

This clone occurred a few times. This rearrangement joins TRBV5-1 to TRBJ2-7, with TRBD2 matching 8 bases. This CDR3 comprises 14 residues. The V gene end was trimmed by 4 bases and the J gene end by 4 bases; junction bases not matched to a gene: 7. The germline V gene encodes CDR1 SGHRS and CDR2 YFSETQ. CDR3 coding DNA: TGCGCCAGCAGCCCGGGGGGGTTAGGTTACGAGCAGTACTTC. Its protein is CASSPGGLGYEQYF.

The V gene is TRBV19, the J gene TRBJ1-1; unclear D gene. Germline V lookup: CDR1 LNHDA, CDR2 SQIVND (reference sequence). CDR3 length: 12 residues. The V end lost 3 bases, the J end lost 8 bases, and 10 bases lay between the germline ends. Here the CDR3 DNA reads TGTGCCAGTAGTATTGGAGGATTCGAAGCTTTCTTT. Translated, it gives CASSIGGFEAFF.

The chain is built from TRBV15 and TRBJ1-1; possible D gene TRBD1, 6 bases. V shed 2 bases and J shed 6 bases, with 7 bases lying between them. CDR1 LNHNV and CDR2 YYDKDF come from the germline V gene (reference sequence). CDR3 size: 12 residues. CDR3 loop: CATSRQGSEAFF. CDR3 nucleotides: TGTGCCACCAGCAGACAGGGGTCTGAAGCTTTCTTT.